Sequencing of this TCR beta chain was carried out in a study of cytomegalovirus exposure and HLA in healthy donors. Germline loops: CDR1 MNHEY, CDR2 SVGAGI. This CDR3 has 14 residues. V lost 6 bases and J lost 5; bases outside the gene matches: 9. 13 Jbeta primers and 60 Vbeta primers were used for the PCR. Clones were read by immunoSEQ multiplex PCR, and TCRdb kept only the in-frame ones, dropping some. There are about 130,000 clones in the sample; around 77% occur only once, and 4% to 5% lies in the top ten. What was sequenced was PBMCs. The clonotype originates from a male donor in good health and CMV-seropositive. The V and J genes are TRBV6-5 and TRBJ2-7, with TRBD1 matching over 8 bases. The CDR3 spells CASSRDRRINEQYF. CDR3 sequence (DNA): TGTGCCAGCAGCAGGGACAGGAGAATCAACGAGCAGTACTTC.